This T cell receptor (beta chain) appears in the sequencing data of a study of blood T cells in healthy people across ages. Study at large: T cells yielded about one barcoded beta molecule per two cells through template switching.

A sample-barcoded 5' primer and a J-beta primer mix were used in a second PCR of about 7 to 12 cycles. TCRdb passed the 5' RACE reads through MiXCR, listing each CDR3 protein once. The sample has about a million distinct CDR3 sequences, 51% seen once. As concerns this clonotype: What it binds is unknown.

Study-wide findings and caveats: Researchers judged that diversity estimates from one million T cells fell short of true values. The study found TCR beta diversity correlated strongly with naive T cell percentage. Age showed a roughly linear inverse relationship with TCR beta diversity per million T cells.

Looked up from germline, CDR1 is WSHSY and CDR2 is SAAADI. This CDR3 has 16 residues. V lost 2 bases and J 0 bases, leaving 11 bases between the germline ends. The sequencing input was blood. The receptor comes from an older woman in good health. The chain couples TRBV10-2 to TRBJ2-1, with D perhaps TRBD1 or TRBD2 (6 bases each). The CDR3 sequence: CASSEIGGSSYNEQFF. The CDR3 nucleotides read TGCGCCAGCAGTGAGATAGGGGGGTCCTCCTACAATGAGCAGTTCTTC.